This record concerns one T cell receptor (beta chain) sequence. This entry comes from a study of T cell responses to AZD1222 COVID-19 vaccine. Germline V lookup: CDR1 LNHDA, CDR2 SQIVND (reference sequence). The CDR3 consists of 11 residues. TCRdb's copy holds only in-frame clones and misses some; the assay was immunoSEQ multiplex PCR. The sample has around 130,000 clones; approximately 93% are singletons. The gene calls are TRBV19 and TRBJ2-7, with D possibly being TRBD2 (6 bases). The clonotype was recovered from an adult in good health. Here the sequenced sample was peripheral blood, taken on day 0 of AZD1222 vaccination. The CDR3 protein is CGGTLAYEQYF. In nucleotides, the CDR3 is TGTGGCGGGACTTTAGCCTACGAGCAGTACTTC.